This passage covers 24 T cell receptor beta chains from one sample sequenced in a study of cytomegalovirus exposure and HLA in healthy donors. Primers: 60 Vbeta forward and 13 Jbeta reverse. Repertoires were generated with immunoSEQ multiplex PCR, while TCRdb's copy carries only in-frame clones and drops some. The sample comprises around 130,000 clones, about 69% of which are singletons, and less than 4% rests with the top ten. Material: PBMCs. All receptors derive from a young man in good health and CMV-seronegative.

A note on this clone: This sample includes further DNA sequences coding for the same CDR3. The J gene is TRBJ2-7, the V gene TRBV18; no clear D. The germline CDR1 and CDR2 sequences are KGHSH and LQKENI. V was pared by 4 bases and J by 3 bases, with 10 bases between. The CDR3 length is 13 residues. CDR3 DNA: TGTGCCAGCTCACGAACAGAGAACTACGAGCAGTACTTC. Translating gives CASSRTENYEQYF.

V usage is TRBV28 and J usage is TRBJ1-5; 7 bases are a match to TRBD1. The CDR3 has 16 amino acids. V was clipped by 6 bases and J by 0 bases; unmatched bases: 8. Looked up from germline, CDR1 is MDHEN and CDR2 is SYDVKM. The CDR3 spells CASSYGTVYSNQPQHF. CDR3 sequence (DNA): TGTGCCAGCAGCTACGGGACAGTTTATAGCAATCAGCCCCAGCATTTT.

The chain joins TRBV23-1 to TRBJ2-7; 7 positions agree with TRBD2. TRBV23-1 is an ORF, and what it does is uncertain. The CDR3 spans 12 residues. Losses at the gene ends were 8 bases for V and 3 bases for J; bases not matched to a gene: 4. The DNA of the CDR3 is TGCGCCAGCTTTTGGGAGGGCTACGAGCAGTACTTC. As protein: CASFWEGYEQYF.

This sequence joins TRBV19 and TRBJ2-1, with 9 bases lining up with TRBD2. Trimming took 5 bases from V and 4 from J; bases not matched to a gene: 6. CDR3 length: 15 amino acids. Germline values: CDR1 LNHDA, CDR2 SQIVND (reference sequence). CDR3 in amino acids: CASSLAGVGYNEQFF. In nucleotides, the CDR3 is TGTGCCAGTAGTTTAGCGGGGGTCGGTTACAATGAGCAGTTCTTC.

This chain uses TRBV4-3 with TRBJ2-7; 7 bases map to TRBD1. The CDR3 sequence is 16 residues long. Trimming at V came to 0 bases and at J to 2 bases, leaving 7 bases not matched to a gene. The germline gives CDR1 LGHNA, CDR2 YSLEER. In DNA, the CDR3 is TGCGCCAGCAGCCAAGAGAGGGGGACAGACCCCTACGAGCAGTACTTC. Protein: CASSQERGTDPYEQYF.

The J gene is TRBJ1-5, the V gene TRBV7-3; TRBD1 matches 9 bases. The length of the CDR3 is 13 residues. The J segment lost 7 bases and the V segment lost 5 bases, leaving 3 bases of the junction unmatched. The V gene's germline CDR1 is SGHTA and CDR2 FQGTGA. In DNA form, the CDR3 reads TGTGCCAGCAGCCTGGGACAGGGACAGCCCCAGCATTTT. This sequence encodes CASSLGQGQPQHF.

This sequence joins TRBV7-2 and TRBJ2-7; 14 bases align to TRBD2. V trimming: 4 bases; J trimming: 4 bases; junction bases outside the gene matches: 0. The CDR3 covers 14 residues. Germline CDR1 reads SGHTA; CDR2 reads FQGNSA. CDR3 bases: TGTGCCAGCAGCTGGACTAGCGGGAGGTACGAGCAGTACTTC. Encoded protein: CASSWTSGRYEQYF.

This sequence joins TRBV6-1 and TRBJ1-5; 10 bases are a match to TRBD1. V shed 7 bases, J shed 6 bases, and the junction held 9 bases outside the gene matches. This CDR3 has 15 amino acids. The germline V gene encodes CDR1 MNHNS and CDR2 SASEGT. The CDR3 protein is CASIGDRGILQPQHF. The CDR3 DNA follows: TGTGCCAGCATTGGGGACAGGGGTATTCTTCAGCCCCAGCATTTT.

The V and J genes are TRBV27 and TRBJ1-2; unclear D gene. Trimming removed 4 bases from V and 2 bases from J, with 14 bases in between. Germline V gene lookup returns CDR1 MNHEY and CDR2 SMNVEV (reference sequence). CDR3 length: 15 amino acids. The CDR3 DNA sequence: TGTGCCAGCAGTTACTTACAGACGGGGAACTATGGCTACACCTTC. Translation: CASSYLQTGNYGYTF.

This chain uses TRBV6-5 with TRBJ2-1; D possibly corresponds to TRBD1 (6 bases). V was cut by 3 bases and J by 2 bases, with 11 bases left in between. Germline lookup yields CDR1 MNHEY and CDR2 SVGAGI. The CDR3 runs to 15 residues. CDR3 bases: TGTGCCAGCAGTTATAAGGGGGTGGCCTACAATGAGCAGTTCTTC. Amino acid sequence: CASSYKGVAYNEQFF.

The chain recombines TRBV6-6 with TRBJ2-7, with D unclear. The length of the CDR3 is 14 residues. Per germline, CDR1 MNHNY and CDR2 SVGAGI (reference sequence). V was cut by 1 base and J by 0 bases, with 7 bases left in between. CDR3 residues: CASSYLSASYEQYF. CDR3 nucleotide sequence: TGTGCCAGCAGTTACTTGAGCGCCTCCTACGAGCAGTACTTC.

The CDR3: CAWSQGTEAFF. CDR3 bases: TGTGCCTGGAGCCAGGGCACTGAAGCTTTCTTT. The V and J genes are TRBV30 and TRBJ1-1; D may be TRBD1 (5 bases). Looked up from germline, CDR1 is GTSNPN and CDR2 is SVGIG (reference sequence). Trimming stripped 3 bases from V and 4 bases from J, with 6 bases between. CDR3 length equals 11 residues.

This clone was observed a handful of times. The V and J genes are TRBV28 and TRBJ2-5; 8 positions agree with TRBD2. With 6 bases clipped from V and 2 bases from J, the junction kept 14 bases outside the gene matches. CDR3 length: 17 amino acids. Germline assignment: CDR1 MDHEN and CDR2 SYDVKM. The chain's CDR3 is CASSSPGGTDLQETQYF. For the CDR3, the DNA is TGTGCCAGCAGCTCCCCGGGGGGGACCGATCTTCAAGAGACCCAGTACTTC.

The chain joins TRBV4-1 to TRBJ1-1; 8 positions agree with TRBD1. CDR3 length: 18 amino acids. V shed 0 bases and J 4 bases; nucleotides not matched to a gene: 13. Germline-derived CDR1 and CDR2 are MGHRA and YSYEKL. The CDR3 sequence is CASSQERTGGGVGTEAFF. The CDR3 bases are TGCGCCAGCAGCCAAGAAAGAACAGGGGGTGGAGTAGGCACTGAAGCTTTCTTT.

This clone showed up just once. CDR3 DNA: TGCGCCAGCAGCTTGGTATCGGCAGGGGGCGAGACCCAGTACTTC. Amino acids: CASSLVSAGGETQYF. This chain connects TRBV5-1 to TRBJ2-5, with TRBD1 matching 8 bases. Trimming cost V 0 bases and J 5 bases; bases outside gene matches: 6. Germline V gene data show CDR1 as SGHRS and CDR2 as YFSETQ. The length of the CDR3 is 15 residues.

This chain links TRBV13 with TRBJ1-2; no clear D gene. Looked up from germline, CDR1 is PRHDT and CDR2 is FYEKMQ (reference sequence). V lost 5 bases, J lost 6 bases, and 13 bases lay in between. This CDR3 spans 13 amino acids. The CDR3 bases are TGTGCCAGCAGCCCCGCTGAAGCCCATGGCTACACCTTC. Protein: CASSPAEAHGYTF.

The V and J genes are TRBV6-6 and TRBJ2-1; 12 nucleotides align to TRBD2. This CDR3 region has 15 residues. Per the germline V gene, CDR1 is MNHNY and CDR2 is SVGAGI (reference sequence). V gave up 2 bases and J gave up 8 bases; unmatched junction bases: 4. The CDR3 DNA reads TGTGCCAGCAGTTACCCTAGCGGGGGGGCCGATGAGCAGTTCTTC. This translates into CASSYPSGGADEQFF.

The J gene is TRBJ1-1, the V gene TRBV7-9; perhaps TRBD1 as D (6 bases). Germline V gene sequence: CDR1 SEHNR, CDR2 FQNEAQ (reference sequence). V was clipped by 0 bases and J by 5 bases, with 13 bases between them. The CDR3 extends over 15 amino acids. The CDR3, as DNA: TGTGCCAGCAGCTTAGCGATTGGACAGACAACTGAAGCTTTCTTT. This sequence encodes CASSLAIGQTTEAFF.

The chain employs TRBV7-3 and TRBJ2-5, with D perhaps TRBD1 (7 bases). Germline CDR1 and CDR2: SGHTA and FQGTGA. With 3 bases removed from V and 5 bases from J, the gap between germline ends came to 16 bases. The CDR3 loop spans 15 amino acids. CDR3 sequence (DNA): TGTGCCAGCAGCTTTACAGGGGAGGTGGGGGAGACCCAGTACTTC. Its protein is CASSFTGEVGETQYF. Together with reference TRBV7-3 and TRBJ2-5, the CDR3 gives the full variable domain: GAGVSQTPSNKVTEKGKYVELRCDPISGHTALYWYRQSLGQGPEFLIYFQGTGAADDSGLPNDRFFAVRPEGSVSTLKIQRTERGDSAVYLCASSFTGEVGETQYFGPGTRLLVL.

The chain joins TRBV6-1 to TRBJ2-7; the D gene is possibly TRBD2 (7 bases). Germline assignment: CDR1 MNHNS and CDR2 SASEGT. V lost 4 bases, J lost 2 bases, and 12 bases lay in between. The CDR3 contains 14 residues. The CDR3 nucleotides are TGTGCCAGCAGTGGGGGCGGGGGCCCCTACGAGCAGTACTTC. Protein: CASSGGGGPYEQYF.

The chain links TRBV10-3 to TRBJ2-3, with 7 positions matching TRBD2. The CDR3 loop spans 12 amino acids. Trimming at V came to 11 bases and at J to 5 bases, leaving 7 bases not matched to a gene. Germline values: CDR1 ENHRY, CDR2 SYGVKD. The CDR3 here is CAAAGVEDTQYF. The DNA of the CDR3 is TGTGCCGCCGCGGGAGTGGAAGATACGCAGTATTTT.

The chain has TRBV7-3 and TRBJ2-5; D is possibly TRBD2 (6 bases). The CDR3 consists of 14 residues. Per the germline V gene, CDR1 is SGHTA and CDR2 is FQGTGA. The V end lost 5 bases, the J end lost 1 base, and 11 bases lay between the germline ends. The CDR3 region has the DNA TGTGCCAGCAGCCGTTTGGGGGGCCAAGAGACCCAGTACTTC. Its protein is CASSRLGGQETQYF.

CDR3 amino acids: CASSVDRGPYTDTQYF. CDR3 DNA: TGTGCCAGCAGCGTAGACAGGGGCCCCTACACAGATACGCAGTATTTT. The chain combines TRBV9 with TRBJ2-3; 7 bases map to TRBD1. Germline V CDR1 and CDR2: SGDLS, YYNGEE. This CDR3 spans 16 amino acids. The V and J ends lost 0 bases and 2 bases, in that order; junction bases with no gene match: 6.

V usage is TRBV29-1 and J usage is TRBJ2-5; D not certain. The CDR3 runs 14 residues. V shed 4 bases and J shed 9 bases, with 21 bases lying between them. The germline CDR1 and CDR2 sequences are SQVTM and ANQGSEA. CDR3 protein: CSVGGSTSSSSQYF. The CDR3 coding sequence is TGCAGCGTTGGAGGATCGACTTCTTCCTCATCCCAGTACTTC.